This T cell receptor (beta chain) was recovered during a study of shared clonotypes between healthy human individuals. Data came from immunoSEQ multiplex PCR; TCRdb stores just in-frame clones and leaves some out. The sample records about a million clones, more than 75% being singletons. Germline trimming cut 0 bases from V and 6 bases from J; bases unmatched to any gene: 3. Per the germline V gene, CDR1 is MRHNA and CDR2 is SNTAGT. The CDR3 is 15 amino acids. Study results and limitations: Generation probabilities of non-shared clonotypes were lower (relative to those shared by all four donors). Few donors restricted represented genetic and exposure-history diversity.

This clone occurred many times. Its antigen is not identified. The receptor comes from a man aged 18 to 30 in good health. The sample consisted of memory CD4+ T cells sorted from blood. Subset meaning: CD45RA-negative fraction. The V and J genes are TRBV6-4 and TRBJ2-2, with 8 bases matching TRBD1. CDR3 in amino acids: CASSDSDRAPGELFF. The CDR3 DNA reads TGTGCCAGCAGTGACTCGGACAGGGCTCCCGGGGAGCTGTTTTTT.